This T cell receptor (beta chain) was sequenced for a study of blood T cell repertoires in COVID-19. Across the study: COVID-19 samples from acute and convalescent phases originated in the United States, Italy and Spain. From T cells, B-cell-depleted T cells, or PBMCs came the material, which was cDNA or gDNA.

Authors' methods: Researchers report that nucleated cell counts were estimated from reference gene primer amplification. Profiled with immunoSEQ multiplex PCR; TCRdb holds only in-frame clones, not every one. V and J calls and clone size follow that table, whereas D and trimming were derived from the DNA. In the table there are approximately 84,000 clones, 65% to 85% of which are singletons. V lost 1 base, J lost 2 bases, and 12 bases lay in between. This CDR3 is 16 amino acids long. CDR1 and CDR2 from the germline V gene are LGHDT and YNNKEL (reference sequence). This TCR derives from a woman over 75 with acute or convalescent COVID-19. The rearrangement uses TRBV3-1 (or the pseudogene TRBV3-2) and TRBJ1-5; TRBD1 might be the D (6 bases). Specimen: peripheral blood. CDR3 sequence: CASSQGRGLGNQPQHF. CDR3 bases: TGTGCCAGCAGCCAAGGCAGGGGCCTGGGCAATCAGCCCCAGCATTTT.